What follows describes a single TCR beta chain. This clonotype came up many times. It has no known antigen specificity. No qualities accompany the bases; no much larger clone lies one base away. The source of the sample is a study of human T cells and chemical hapten exposure listed by TCRdb under 2021. For context, the study as a whole: For sensitization, 2% DPC in acetone was applied to a roughly 2 cm by roughly 2 cm area of upper inner arm skin. Throughout the study period of around 24 weeks, patients also received therapeutic DPC doses to the scalp every week. Patch testing on the upper back used Finn chambers containing 0.01% DPC, with scoring done after 6 days according to International Contact Dermatitis Research Group standards. Peripheral blood TCR repertoire changes were tracked in vivo in alopecia patients during primary and secondary sensitization to the hapten diphenylcyclopropenone (DPC). Blood was sampled from patients pre-sensitization (week 0) and at 2, 6 and about 24 weeks after DPC sensitization. The mostly female patient cohort included alopecia areata with under or over 50% scalp involvement, alopecia totalis and alopecia universalis. Libraries were pooled for sequencing, and variation in per-sample TCR yields was attributed mainly to small differences in library volumes within the pool. For TCR sequencing, blood came from approximately 29 alopecia patients at anywhere from one to four time points (pre-sensitization, 2, 6 and 24 weeks). Study-level results and caveats: Alopecia, a presumed autoimmune disease, was present in all patients, so the immune response of the patients might differ from that of healthy individuals. No change with DPC sensitization was found in the number of TCRs above 1 in 1000 frequency, and no evidence of global repertoire structure alterations was found. Compared with pre-sensitization or healthy control sets, expanded TCRs formed significantly more large CDR3 similarity clusters, which is consistent with antigen-driven responses. The number of PT1 expanded TCRs positively correlated with patch test score, significant at thresholds 8, 16 and 32 but not 4. Repeated subsampling changed both the strength of the expansion versus patch-test correlation and the threshold at which the correlation became significant.

The CDR3 spans 17 residues, from the cysteine through the phenylalanine. Only the CDR3 DNA is retained, 51 bases long and in frame from the first base. Here V drops 3 bases and J drops 0 bases, and the junction holds 5 bases not matched to any gene. The germline V gene supplies CDR1 MGHRA and CDR2 YSYEKL. The sample's time point label, in plain terms: patch test 3, about 24 weeks after DPC sensitization. Interpreted using the paper, the treatment or condition label stands for: therapeutic diphenylcyclopropenone sensitization with weekly scalp DPC. At each patch-test visit, blood was drawn before the patch test was applied. To be eligible, patients had to be aged 18 to 70, diagnosed with alopecia and judged suitable for DPC therapy, while pregnant patients were excluded. Unfractionated whole blood was collected in Tempus Blood RNA tubes, and total RNA was extracted from that blood. Library method: RACE. Sequencer: NextSeq 500. Library preparation attached unique molecular identifiers to individual cDNA molecules for quantitative, reproducible TCR counting. From each blood RNA sample, both TCR alpha and TCR beta chains were sequenced. The original methods were these. The median number of TCRs per sample was approximately 93,000, ranging from about 23,224 to 690,600. V, J and CDR3 annotation of the TCR reads was performed with the Decombinator software suite. For the PS versus PT1 abundance plots, all samples were subsampled to the same number of TCRs (28,000). TCRs were defined as expanded if absent before sensitization and observed at least eight times at the 2-week time point. Starting from the raw public reads, TCRdb applied fastp trimming at Q25, assembled clones with MiXCR and retained in-frame beta chains. For every CDR3 protein sequence, its rows merge into one entry that carries the most common genes and DNA. In this record, the V and J calls reflect TCRdb's handling and not the investigators' own analysis. Here the sample has about 30,000 distinct CDR3 sequences; 5% to 6% occur a single time. The ten largest make up 5% to 7% of the sample.

The chain joins TRBV4-1 to TRBJ2-3, with 11 bases aligning to TRBD2. The sample here was whole blood, taken in connection with sensitization to the hapten diphenylcyclopropenone (DPC). This clonotype was obtained from a man between 25 and 39 years old with alopecia areata. Some clones in this sample may be carry-over from other donors' samples. The DNA sequence reads TGCGCCAGCAGCCAGGACCGACTAGCGGGGAGCACAGATACGCAGTATTTT. It is translated as CASSQDRLAGSTDTQYF.